This is a list of T cell receptor beta chains from one sample in a study of tumor-infiltrating lymphocytes in primary liver carcinoma. MiXCR, applied by TCRdb to the multiplex PCR reads, yields one record per CDR3 protein. The table has fewer than 400,000 distinct CDR3 sequences, 50% to 75% seen once. The material sequenced was peripheral blood. These receptor sequences come from a woman aged 25 to 45 with primary liver carcinoma and hepatitis B virus infection. The CDR3 runs from the conserved cysteine through the conserved F or W. The order of the fields is CDR3 DNA, CDR3 protein, clone size, D gene, V gene, J gene. A D gene is named only where the DNA matches it firmly. Rows may omit the clone size; those that give it use once, few, many or a size class.

CDR3 DNA: TGTGCCAGCATTGTTAGAGGCGCTGGGGCCAACGTCCTGACTTTC; CDR3 protein: CASIVRGAGANVLTF; clone size: once; D gene: -; V gene: TRBV12-3/TRBV12-4; J gene: TRBJ2-6
CDR3 DNA: TGTGCCAGCAATACATTTGGGACTGCCTATGGCTACACTTTC; CDR3 protein: CASNTFGTAYGYTF; clone size: -; D gene: -; V gene: TRBV13; J gene: TRBJ1-2
CDR3 DNA: TGCAGCGTCAGGACCTCTGGAAACACCATATATTTT; CDR3 protein: CSVRTSGNTIYF; clone size: many; D gene: -; V gene: TRBV29-1; J gene: TRBJ1-3
CDR3 DNA: TGTGCCAGCGGCTCGACTAGCAGGAGAGGGGGTGAGCAGTTCTTC; CDR3 protein: CASGSTSRRGGEQFF; clone size: once; D gene: -; V gene: TRBV11-2; J gene: TRBJ2-1
CDR3 DNA: TGTGCCAGCAGCTCGGACCACACAGATACGCAGTATTTT; CDR3 protein: CASSSDHTDTQYF; clone size: many; D gene: -; V gene: TRBV11-2; J gene: TRBJ2-3
CDR3 DNA: TGTGCCAGCAGCTTAGTTAGGAACACTGAAGCTTTCTTT; CDR3 protein: CASSLVRNTEAFF; clone size: few; D gene: -; V gene: TRBV4-2; J gene: TRBJ1-1
CDR3 DNA: TGTGCCGGCAGCTTTTCTGGAAAGGCCGGGGAGCTGTTTTTT; CDR3 protein: CAGSFSGKAGELFF; clone size: -; D gene: -; V gene: TRBV7-8; J gene: TRBJ2-2
CDR3 DNA: TGCAGCGTACAGGGCCCCAATCAGCCCCAGCATTTT; CDR3 protein: CSVQGPNQPQHF; clone size: -; D gene: -; V gene: TRBV29-1; J gene: TRBJ1-5
CDR3 DNA: TGTGACAGCAGTTACTCCGGCCTTGAAGTCCAAGAGACCCAGAACTTC; CDR3 protein: CDSSYSGLEVQETQNF; clone size: -; D gene: -; V gene: TRBV6-5; J gene: TRBJ2-5
CDR3 DNA: TGTGCCAGCCGGGCTCTGGGTGGCTACACCTTC; CDR3 protein: CASRALGGYTF; clone size: many; D gene: -; V gene: TRBV12-3/TRBV12-4; J gene: TRBJ1-2
CDR3 DNA: TGTGCCAGCGGTTACTCGATCTCGGGTAACGGCTACACCTTC; CDR3 protein: CASGYSISGNGYTF; clone size: -; D gene: -; V gene: TRBV6-2/TRBV6-3; J gene: TRBJ1-2